This T cell receptor (beta chain) is from a study of beta chain features in type 1 diabetes. Across the study: The study examined some 110,000,000 sorted cells across all samples.

There are 16 residues in the CDR3. Germline CDR1 reads LNHNV; CDR2 reads YYDKDF (reference sequence). Trimming cost V 3 bases and J 0 bases, with 13 bases left between them. Using CD45RO/CCR7/CD25/CD127/CD95/CD27, CD4+ naive, central memory, regulatory and stem cell-like memory cells were sorted. The investigators reverse transcribed all of the isolated RNA, so they sequenced expressed TCRB transcripts. Sequencing used immunoSEQ multiplex PCR; TCRdb keeps in-frame clones, though not all of them. The sample has almost 250,000 clones, 14% seen once. Sequences were obtained from naive CD4+ T cells from blood. The origin of this receptor is a woman in her thirties or forties in good health. The chain links TRBV15 to TRBJ2-3, with D possibly matching TRBD2 (6 bases). Here the CDR3 reads CATSRSRGTSTDTQYF. CDR3 sequence (DNA): TGTGCCACCAGCAGGTCACGGGGGACTAGCACAGATACGCAGTATTTT.